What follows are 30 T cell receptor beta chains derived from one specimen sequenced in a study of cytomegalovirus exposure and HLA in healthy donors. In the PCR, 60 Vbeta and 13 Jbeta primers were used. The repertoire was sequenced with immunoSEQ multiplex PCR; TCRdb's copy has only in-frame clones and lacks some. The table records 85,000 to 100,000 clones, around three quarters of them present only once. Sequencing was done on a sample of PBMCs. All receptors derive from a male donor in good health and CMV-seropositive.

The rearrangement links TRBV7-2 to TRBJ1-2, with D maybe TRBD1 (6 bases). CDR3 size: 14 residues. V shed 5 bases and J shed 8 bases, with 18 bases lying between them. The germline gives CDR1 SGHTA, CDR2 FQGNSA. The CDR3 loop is CASSAEGQRGGYTF. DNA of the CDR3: TGTGCCAGCAGCGCAGAGGGCCAGAGGGGGGGCTACACCTTC. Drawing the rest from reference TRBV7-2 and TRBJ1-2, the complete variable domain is GAGVSQSPSNKVTEKGKDVELRCDPISGHTALYWYRQSLGQGLEFLIYFQGNSAPDKSGLPSDRFSAERTGGSVSTLTIQRTQQEDSAVYLCASSAEGQRGGYTFGSGTRLTVV.

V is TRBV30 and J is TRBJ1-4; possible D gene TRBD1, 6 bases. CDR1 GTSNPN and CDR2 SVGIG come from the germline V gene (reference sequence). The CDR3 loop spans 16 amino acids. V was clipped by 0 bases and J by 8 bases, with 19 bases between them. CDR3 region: CAWSVGLGGGREKLFF. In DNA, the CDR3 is TGTGCCTGGAGTGTAGGGCTGGGAGGGGGTAGGGAAAAACTGTTTTTT.

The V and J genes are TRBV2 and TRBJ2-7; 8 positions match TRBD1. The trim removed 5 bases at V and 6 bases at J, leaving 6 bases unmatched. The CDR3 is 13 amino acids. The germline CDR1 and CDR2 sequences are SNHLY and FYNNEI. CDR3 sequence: CASSSGGSLEQYF. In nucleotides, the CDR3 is TGTGCCAGCAGTTCAGGGGGCTCCCTCGAGCAGTACTTC.

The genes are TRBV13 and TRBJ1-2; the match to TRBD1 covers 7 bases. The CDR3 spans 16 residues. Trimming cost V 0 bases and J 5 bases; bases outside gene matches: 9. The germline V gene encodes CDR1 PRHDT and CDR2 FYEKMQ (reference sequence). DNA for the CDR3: TGTGCCAGCAGCTTAGGCCTGGAAGGGGGCAGGTATGGCTACACCTTC. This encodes CASSLGLEGGRYGYTF.

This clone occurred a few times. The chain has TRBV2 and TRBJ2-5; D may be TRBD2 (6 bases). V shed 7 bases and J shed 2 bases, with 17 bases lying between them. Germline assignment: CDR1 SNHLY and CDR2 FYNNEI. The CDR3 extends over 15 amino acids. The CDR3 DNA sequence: TGTGCCAGCAACGACCCGGGACTCCTACAAGAGACCCAGTACTTC. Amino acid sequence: CASNDPGLLQETQYF.

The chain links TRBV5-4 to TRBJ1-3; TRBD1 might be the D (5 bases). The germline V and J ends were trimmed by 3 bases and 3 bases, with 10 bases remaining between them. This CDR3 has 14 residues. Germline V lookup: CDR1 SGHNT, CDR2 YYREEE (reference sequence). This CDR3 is CASSSQGFGNTIYF. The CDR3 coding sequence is TGTGCCAGCAGCTCTCAGGGCTTTGGAAACACCATATATTTT.

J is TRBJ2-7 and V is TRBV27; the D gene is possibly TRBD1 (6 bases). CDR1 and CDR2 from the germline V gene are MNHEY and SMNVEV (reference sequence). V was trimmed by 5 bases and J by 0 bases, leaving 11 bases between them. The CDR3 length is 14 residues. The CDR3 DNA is TGTGCCAGCAGTCTACGGACAGTCTCCTACGAGCAGTACTTC. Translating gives CASSLRTVSYEQYF.

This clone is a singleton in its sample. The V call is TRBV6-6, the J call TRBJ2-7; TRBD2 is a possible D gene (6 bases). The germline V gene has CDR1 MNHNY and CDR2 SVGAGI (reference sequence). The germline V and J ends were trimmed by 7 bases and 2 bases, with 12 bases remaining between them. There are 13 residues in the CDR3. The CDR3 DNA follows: TGTGCCAGCATGCGGGGAGGAACCTACGAGCAGTACTTC. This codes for CASMRGGTYEQYF.

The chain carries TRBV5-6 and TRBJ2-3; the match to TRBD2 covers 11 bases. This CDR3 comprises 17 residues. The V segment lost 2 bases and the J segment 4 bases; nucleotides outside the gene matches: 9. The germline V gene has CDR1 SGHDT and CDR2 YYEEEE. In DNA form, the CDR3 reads TGTGCCAGCAGCTTCGCGAGACTAGCGGGGTTCGCAGATACGCAGTATTTT. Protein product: CASSFARLAGFADTQYF.

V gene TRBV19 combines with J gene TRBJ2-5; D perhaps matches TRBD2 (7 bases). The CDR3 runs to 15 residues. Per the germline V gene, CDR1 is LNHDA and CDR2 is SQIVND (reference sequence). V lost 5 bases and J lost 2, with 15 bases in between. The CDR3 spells CASSPHEGGQETQYF. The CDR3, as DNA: TGTGCCAGTAGTCCCCACGAGGGGGGGCAAGAGACCCAGTACTTC. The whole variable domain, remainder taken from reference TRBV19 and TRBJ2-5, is DGGITQSPKYLFRKEGQNVTLSCEQNLNHDAMYWYRQDPGQGLRLIYYSQIVNDFQKGDIAEGYSVSREKKESFPLTVTSAQKNPTAFYLCASSPHEGGQETQYFGPGTRLLVL.

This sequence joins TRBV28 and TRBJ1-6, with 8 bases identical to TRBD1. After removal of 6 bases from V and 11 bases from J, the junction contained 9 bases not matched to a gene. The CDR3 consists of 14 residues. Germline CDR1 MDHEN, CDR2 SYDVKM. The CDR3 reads CASSFLRGQAPLHF. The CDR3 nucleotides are TGTGCCAGCAGCTTCCTAAGGGGACAGGCACCCCTCCACTTT.

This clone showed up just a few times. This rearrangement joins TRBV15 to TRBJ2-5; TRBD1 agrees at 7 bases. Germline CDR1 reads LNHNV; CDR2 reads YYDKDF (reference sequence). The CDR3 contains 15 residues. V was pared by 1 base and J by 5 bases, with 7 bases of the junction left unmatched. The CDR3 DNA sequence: TGTGCCACCAGCAGAGCCGGGACAGATAAGGAGACCCAGTACTTC. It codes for CATSRAGTDKETQYF.

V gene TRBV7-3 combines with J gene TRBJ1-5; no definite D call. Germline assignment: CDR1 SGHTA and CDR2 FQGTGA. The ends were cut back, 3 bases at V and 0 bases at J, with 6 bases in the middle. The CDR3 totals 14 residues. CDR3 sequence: CASSFLFSNQPQHF. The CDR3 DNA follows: TGTGCCAGCAGCTTTCTTTTTAGCAATCAGCCCCAGCATTTT.

In DNA, the CDR3 is TGCGCCAGCAGCTTGAGACAGGGGGCCTCTGAAGCTTTCTTT. Its translation is CASSLRQGASEAFF. The chain has TRBV5-1 and TRBJ1-1; 10 bases fit TRBD1. The germline V gene has CDR1 SGHRS and CDR2 YFSETQ. V was clipped by 1 base and J by 6 bases; unmatched bases: 3. The CDR3 has 14 residues. Combining the CDR3 with reference TRBV5-1 and TRBJ1-1 gives the whole variable domain KAGVTQTPRYLIKTRGQQVTLSCSPISGHRSVSWYQQTPGQGLQFLFEYFSETQRNKGNFPGRFSGRQFSNSRSEMNVSTLELGDSALYLCASSLRQGASEAFFGQGTRLTVV.

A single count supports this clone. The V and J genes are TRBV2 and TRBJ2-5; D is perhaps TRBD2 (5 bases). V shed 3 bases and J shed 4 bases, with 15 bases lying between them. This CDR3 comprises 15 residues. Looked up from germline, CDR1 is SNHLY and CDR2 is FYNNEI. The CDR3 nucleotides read TGTGCCAGCAGTGATGGGCGGACGGAGGTAGAGACCCAGTACTTC. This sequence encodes CASSDGRTEVETQYF.

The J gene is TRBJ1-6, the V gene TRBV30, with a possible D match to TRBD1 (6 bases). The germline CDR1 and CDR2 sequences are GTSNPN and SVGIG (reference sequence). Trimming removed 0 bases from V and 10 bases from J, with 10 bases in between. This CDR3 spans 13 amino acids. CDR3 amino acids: CAWSVGAASPLHF. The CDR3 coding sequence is TGTGCCTGGAGTGTGGGGGCAGCCTCACCCCTCCACTTT.

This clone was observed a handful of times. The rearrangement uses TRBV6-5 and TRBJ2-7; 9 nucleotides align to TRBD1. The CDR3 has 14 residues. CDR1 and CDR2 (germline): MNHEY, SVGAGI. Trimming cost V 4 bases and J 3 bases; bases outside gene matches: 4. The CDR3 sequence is CASSLDRGFYEQYF. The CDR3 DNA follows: TGTGCCAGCAGTTTGGACAGGGGATTCTACGAGCAGTACTTC.

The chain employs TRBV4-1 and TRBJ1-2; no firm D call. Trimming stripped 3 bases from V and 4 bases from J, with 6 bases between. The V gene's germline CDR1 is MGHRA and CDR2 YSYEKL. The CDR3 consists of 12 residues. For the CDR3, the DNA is TGCGCCAGCAGCCATGACACCTATGGCTACACCTTC. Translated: CASSHDTYGYTF.

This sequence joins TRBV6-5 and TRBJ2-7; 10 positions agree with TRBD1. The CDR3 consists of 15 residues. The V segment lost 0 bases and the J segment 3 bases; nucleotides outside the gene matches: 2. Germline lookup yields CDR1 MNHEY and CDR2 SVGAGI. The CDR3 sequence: CASSYSGTGVYEQYF. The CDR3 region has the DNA TGTGCCAGCAGTTACTCCGGGACAGGGGTCTACGAGCAGTACTTC.

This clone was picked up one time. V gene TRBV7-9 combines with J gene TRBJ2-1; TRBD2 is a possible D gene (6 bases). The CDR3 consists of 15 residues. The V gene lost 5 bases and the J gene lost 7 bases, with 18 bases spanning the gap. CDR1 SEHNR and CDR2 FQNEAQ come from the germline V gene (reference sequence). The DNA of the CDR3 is TGTGCCAGCAGCCATCCGGGGGTTAGTCTGAATGAGCAGTTCTTC. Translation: CASSHPGVSLNEQFF.

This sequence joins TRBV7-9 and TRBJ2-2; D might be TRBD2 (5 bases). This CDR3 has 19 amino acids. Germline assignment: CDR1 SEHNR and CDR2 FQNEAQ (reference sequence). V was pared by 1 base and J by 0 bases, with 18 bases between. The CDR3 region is CASSLGDEGRRANTGELFF. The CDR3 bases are TGTGCCAGCAGCTTAGGGGATGAAGGAAGGCGGGCGAACACCGGGGAGCTGTTTTTT.

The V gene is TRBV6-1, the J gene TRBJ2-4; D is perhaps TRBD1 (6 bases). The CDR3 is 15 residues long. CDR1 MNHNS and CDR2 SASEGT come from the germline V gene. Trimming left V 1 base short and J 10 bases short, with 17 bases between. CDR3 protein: CASSEVGASKGIQYF. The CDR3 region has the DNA TGTGCCAGCAGTGAAGTGGGGGCATCCAAGGGTATTCAGTACTTC.

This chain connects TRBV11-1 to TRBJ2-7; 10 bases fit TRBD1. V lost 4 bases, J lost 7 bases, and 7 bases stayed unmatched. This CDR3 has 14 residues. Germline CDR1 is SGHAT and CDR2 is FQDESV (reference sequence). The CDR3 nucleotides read TGTGCCAGCAGCTCGGAAGGACAGGGGGGGGAGCAGTACTTC. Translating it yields CASSSEGQGGEQYF. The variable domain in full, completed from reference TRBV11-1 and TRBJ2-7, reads EAEVAQSPRYKITEKSQAVAFWCDPISGHATLYWYRQILGQGPELLVQFQDESVVDDSQLPKDRFSAERLKGVDSTLKIQPAELGDSAMYLCASSSEGQGGEQYFGPGTRLTVT.

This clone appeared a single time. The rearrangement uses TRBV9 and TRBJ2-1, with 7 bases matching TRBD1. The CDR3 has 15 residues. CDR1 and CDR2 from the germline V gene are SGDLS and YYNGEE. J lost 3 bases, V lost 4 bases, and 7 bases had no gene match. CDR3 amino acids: CASSLGQLSYNEQFF. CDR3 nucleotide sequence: TGTGCCAGCAGCTTGGGACAGCTAAGCTACAATGAGCAGTTCTTC.

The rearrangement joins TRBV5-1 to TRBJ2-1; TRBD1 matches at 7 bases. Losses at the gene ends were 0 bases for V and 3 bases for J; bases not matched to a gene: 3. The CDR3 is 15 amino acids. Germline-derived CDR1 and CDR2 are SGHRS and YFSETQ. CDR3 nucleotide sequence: TGCGCCAGCAGCTTGGCCCAGGGGGACTACAATGAGCAGTTCTTC. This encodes CASSLAQGDYNEQFF.

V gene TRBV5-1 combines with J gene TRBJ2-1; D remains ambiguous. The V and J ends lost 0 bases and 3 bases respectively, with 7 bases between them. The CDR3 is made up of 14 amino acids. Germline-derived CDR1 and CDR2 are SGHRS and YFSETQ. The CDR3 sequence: CASSLDLRYNEQFF. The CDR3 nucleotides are TGCGCCAGCAGCTTGGATCTGCGCTACAATGAGCAGTTCTTC.

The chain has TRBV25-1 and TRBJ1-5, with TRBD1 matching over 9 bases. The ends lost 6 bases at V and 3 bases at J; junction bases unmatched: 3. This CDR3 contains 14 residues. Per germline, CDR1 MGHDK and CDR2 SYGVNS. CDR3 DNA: TGTGCCAGCAGCGGGACAGGGACCAATCAGCCCCAGCATTTT. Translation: CASSGTGTNQPQHF.

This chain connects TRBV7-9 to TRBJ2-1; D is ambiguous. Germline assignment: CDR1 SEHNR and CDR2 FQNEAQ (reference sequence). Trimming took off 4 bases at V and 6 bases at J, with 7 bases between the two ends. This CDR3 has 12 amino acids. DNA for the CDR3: TGTGCCAGCAGCTCCCTAGGCAATGAGCAGTTCTTC. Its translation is CASSSLGNEQFF.

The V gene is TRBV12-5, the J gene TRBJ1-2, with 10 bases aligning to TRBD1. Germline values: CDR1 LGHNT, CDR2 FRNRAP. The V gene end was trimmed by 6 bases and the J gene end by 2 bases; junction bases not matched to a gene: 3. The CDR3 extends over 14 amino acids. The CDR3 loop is CASGWGQGNYGYTF. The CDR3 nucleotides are TGTGCTAGTGGCTGGGGACAGGGGAACTATGGCTACACCTTC.

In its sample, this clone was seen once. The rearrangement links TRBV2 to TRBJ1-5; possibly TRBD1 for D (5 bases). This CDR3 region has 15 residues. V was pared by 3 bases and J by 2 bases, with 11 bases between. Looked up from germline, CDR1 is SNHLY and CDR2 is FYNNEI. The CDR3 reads CASSDQGGGNQPQHF. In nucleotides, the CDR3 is TGTGCCAGCAGTGATCAAGGAGGGGGCAATCAGCCCCAGCATTTT.